The entry that follows covers one T cell receptor beta chain sequence. The table came from immunoSEQ multiplex PCR; TCRdb's copy has only in-frame clones and leaves some out. The sample lists about 200,000 clones, about 82% seen once, with 4.5% to 7% in the top ten. Enrolled through a virtual design, the participants were between roughly 18 and 89 years of age and came from around 25 US areas. Per germline, CDR1 KGHSH and CDR2 LQKENI. The V segment lost 7 bases and the J segment 5 bases; nucleotides outside the gene matches: 10. There are 15 residues in the CDR3. The data were taken from a study of blood T cell repertoires in COVID-19.

Sequenced input: PBMCs or T cells enriched from blood (not recorded which). This TCR was sampled from a man in his forties with acute COVID-19. This chain uses TRBV18 with TRBJ2-1; 8 nucleotides agree with TRBD1. CDR3 protein: CASWRDRRTDNEQFF. The CDR3 coding sequence is TGTGCCAGCTGGCGGGACAGGAGGACCGACAATGAGCAGTTCTTC.